This TCR beta chain was obtained from a study of blood T cells in healthy people across ages. Study-level points and caveats: A strong correlation was found between TCR beta diversity and the percentage of naive T cells. The lack of PBMC sorting stopped any conclusive naive versus antigen-experienced comparison.

V was shortened by 3 bases and J by 0 bases, with 9 bases between the two germline ends. This CDR3 has 15 residues. Germline V gene sequence: CDR1 DFQATT, CDR2 SNEGSKA (reference sequence). Points on this clonotype: Its antigen is unidentified.

Alongside a J-beta primer mix, a sample-barcoded 5' primer served in a second PCR lasting about 7 to 12 cycles. Unique molecular identifiers of 12 random nucleotides labeled each cDNA. Via MiXCR, TCRdb re-called the 5' RACE reads, giving one row per CDR3 protein. The table has approximately 1.5 million distinct CDR3 sequences, roughly 32% seen once. Sample donors were healthy Caucasian individuals that came from Russia, aged roughly 6 to 100. The chain links TRBV20-1 to TRBJ1-6; tentative D call: TRBD1 (5 bases). The sequence derives from a woman between 25 and 40 years old in good health. The sequencing input was blood. CDR3 protein: CSASSGSSYNSPLHF. In DNA, the CDR3 is TGCAGTGCTAGTTCAGGGAGCTCCTATAATTCACCCCTCCACTTT.